This T cell receptor beta chain was obtained from a study of T cell changes during pregnancy in multiple sclerosis. Produced via immunoSEQ multiplex PCR; TCRdb's table is partial and in-frame only. The sample shows more than 70,000 clones, roughly 93% of them seen only once. The CDR3 extends over 14 amino acids. Trimming left V 6 bases short and J 3 bases short, with 12 bases between. Germline CDR1 reads MNHEY; CDR2 reads SMNVEV (reference sequence). The receptor was derived from a female donor with multiple sclerosis, enrolled in a pregnancy study. This chain links TRBV27 with TRBJ2-1, with D possibly TRBD2 on 5 matching bases. The specimen comprised peripheral blood, sampled in the second trimester of pregnancy. The CDR3 DNA is TGTGCCAGCAGGGGCCAAGGACTCTACAATGAGCAGTTCTTC. Its protein is CASRGQGLYNEQFF.